The T cell receptor (beta chain) under discussion was sequenced for a study of PD-1 blockade in classical Hodgkin lymphoma. The time point was: newly diagnosed, previously untreated cHL patient sample. The method was immunoSEQ multiplex PCR; TCRdb's version includes in-frame clones alone and lacks a portion of them. Of approximately 30,000 clones listed, just over 90% are singletons. Notes on this clone: What it binds is unknown.

General study findings and limits: Reports described newly diagnosed patients as having lower baseline TCR diversity than healthy donors.

This CDR3 spans 16 amino acids. Trimming at V came to 3 bases and at J to 0 bases, leaving 3 bases not matched to a gene. Germline V lookup: CDR1 LGHNA, CDR2 YSLEER. The receptor was derived from a human donor with classical Hodgkin lymphoma. Sequenced material: peripheral blood mononuclear cells (PBMCs). The chain carries TRBV4-3 and TRBJ2-4, with 9 bases matching TRBD1. DNA for the CDR3: TGCGCCAGCAGCCAGATGACAGGGGGAGCCAAAAACATTCAGTACTTC. It encodes CASSQMTGGAKNIQYF.